These 18 T cell receptor beta chains were sequenced from one sample in a study of breast tumors, draining lymph nodes, adjacent tissues. The lymph nodes were axillary draining lymph nodes from breast cancer patients. TCRdb called the multiplex PCR reads again in MiXCR, with one record for every CDR3 protein. In the table there are 170,000 or so distinct CDR3 sequences, around a third of which are singletons. Sequences were obtained from axillary lymph node tissue. These receptors originate from a female donor with breast cancer. Some clones in this sample may be carry-over from other donors' samples.

This clonotype has more than one count but fewer than ten. This chain uses TRBV5-5 with TRBJ2-7, with a possible D match to TRBD1 (5 bases). This CDR3 is built from 15 residues. V shed 2 bases and J shed 3 bases, with 15 bases lying between them. Germline V gene sequence: CDR1 SGHKS, CDR2 YYEKEE (reference sequence). The CDR3 DNA is TGTGCCAGCAGCTTCAATTTCGCCAGGGACTACGAGCAGTACTTC. Its translation: CASSFNFARDYEQYF. Combining the CDR3 with reference TRBV5-5 and TRBJ2-7 gives the whole variable domain DAGVTQSPTHLIKTRGQQVTLRCSPISGHKSVSWYQQVLGQGPQFIFQYYEKEERGRGNFPDRFSARQFPNYSSELNVNALLLGDSALYLCASSFNFARDYEQYFGPGTRLTVT.

Worth noting for this clonotype: One end of the junction fails to match germline, which may point to a read error. The gene calls are TRBV18 and TRBJ1-3, with a tentative D call TRBD1 (6 bases). Looked up from germline, CDR1 is KGHSH and CDR2 is LQKENI. The CDR3 is made up of 17 amino acids. In DNA form, the CDR3 reads TGTGCCAGCTCACCTGCTTTTTTGGGGGCGTCTGGATACACCATATATTTT. Translating it yields CASSPAFLGASGYTIYF.

Points on this clonotype: The CDR3 ends on some other residue instead of the conserved phenylalanine or tryptophan, so this is likely a read error. The DNA is left out, because the CDR3 cannot be placed on it with certainty; the CDR3 is given as TCRdb lists it. The chain employs TRBV7-2 and TRBJ2-2; the table assigns TRBD2, which was not confirmed against the DNA. The CDR3 numbers 12 amino acids, ends counted. Germline V gives CDR1 SGHTA, CDR2 FQGNSA. CDR3 sequence reads: CASTQGGTSGIA.

Details on this clonotype: The junction departs from germline at one end; a sequencing error may be responsible. The rearrangement uses TRBV7-9 and TRBJ1-5, with 10 bases identical to TRBD1. The CDR3 spans 14 residues. Germline CDR1 SEHNR, CDR2 FQNEAQ (reference sequence). The CDR3 bases are TGTGCCAGCAGCTCCCTGTACGGGACAGGGGATTCGGATTTT. It is translated as CASSSLYGTGDSDF.

This clonotype was observed at least ten times. The chain combines TRBV5-1 with TRBJ2-1; TRBD1 might be the D (6 bases). The CDR3 is made up of 13 amino acids. Germline-derived CDR1 and CDR2 are SGHRS and YFSETQ. Between the trimmed V and J ends, which lost 4 bases and 7 bases, there was a span of 12 bases. In DNA, the CDR3 is TGCGCCAGCAGCCCCGAGACAGGAAATGAGCAGTTCTTC. Translated: CASSPETGNEQFF.

This clonotype was detected a few times. V gene TRBV3-1 combines with J gene TRBJ1-1; D uncertain. The CDR3 runs to 13 residues. The V end lost 1 base, the J end lost 11 bases, and 14 bases lay between the germline ends. CDR1 is LGHDT, CDR2 YNNKEL, per germline (reference sequence). In DNA form, the CDR3 reads TGTGCCAGCAGCCAAGTTCCTGGGAGATGGGCTTTCTTT. It encodes CASSQVPGRWAFF.

This clonotype was picked up many times. The chain combines TRBV14 with TRBJ1-2, with 8 bases matching TRBD1. Per germline, CDR1 SGHDN and CDR2 FVKESK. The trim removed 4 bases at V and 8 bases at J, leaving 6 bases unmatched. The CDR3 has 13 residues. The CDR3 is CASSPLDRAGYTF. The CDR3 nucleotides read TGTGCCAGCAGCCCTCTGGACAGGGCAGGCTACACCTTC.

This clonotype occurred many times. The chain combines TRBV12-3 or TRBV12-4 with TRBJ2-3, with D hard to call. The V and J ends lost 4 bases and 6 bases respectively, with 8 bases between them. The CDR3 totals 12 residues. CDR3 in DNA: TGTGCCAGCAGTTCGAGCTTCGATACGCAGTATTTT. Translation: CASSSSFDTQYF.

This clonotype was seen ten or more times. The chain has TRBV20-1 and TRBJ2-5; 7 nucleotides agree with TRBD2. CDR1 is DFQATT, CDR2 SNEGSKA, per germline (reference sequence). With 5 bases clipped from V and 0 bases from J, the junction kept 6 bases outside the gene matches. The CDR3 loop spans 14 amino acids. The CDR3 nucleotides are TGCAGTGCTTCAGCGGGGACGTACCAAGAGACCCAGTACTTC. Its protein product is CSASAGTYQETQYF.

This clonotype was seen a handful of times. The V and J genes are TRBV18 and TRBJ2-7, with D unclear. Germline lookup yields CDR1 KGHSH and CDR2 LQKENI. The CDR3 consists of 16 residues. Trimming left V 0 bases short and J 2 bases short, with 14 bases between. The chain's CDR3 is CASSPPKSRTAYEQYF. In DNA, the CDR3 is TGTGCCAGCTCACCACCGAAATCAAGGACGGCCTACGAGCAGTACTTC.

CDR3 bases: TGCAGTGCTAGTGACCTAGCGGGGGGGGGAGGTGATGAGCAGTTCTTC. Translation gives CSASDLAGGGGDEQFF. The chain uses TRBV20-1 and TRBJ2-1, with 12 bases lining up with TRBD2. The V and J ends lost 3 bases and 8 bases, in that order; junction bases with no gene match: 11. CDR1 is DFQATT, CDR2 SNEGSKA, per germline (reference sequence). The CDR3 covers 16 residues.

Concerning this clonotype: A much larger clone lies one base from this, so it may be a read error. The chain is built from TRBV6-5 and TRBJ2-7, with D perhaps matching TRBD2 (5 bases). This CDR3 has 13 amino acids. Germline assignment: CDR1 MNHEY and CDR2 SVGAGI. The CDR3 here is CVSSYSSGIEQYF. CDR3 in DNA: TGTGTCAGCAGTTACTCCTCGGGGATCGAGCAGTACTTC.

The sample holds many counts of this clonotype. The rearrangement links TRBV7-6 to TRBJ2-1, with 8 bases lining up with TRBD1. Per germline, CDR1 SGHVS and CDR2 FNYEAQ. CDR3 size: 14 residues. V was pared by 5 bases and J by 5 bases, with 5 bases of the junction left unmatched. The DNA of the CDR3 is TGTGCCAGCAGCCCCGACAGGGGACACAATGAGCAGTTCTTC. Protein product: CASSPDRGHNEQFF. The variable domain in full, with the rest retrieved from reference TRBV7-6 and TRBJ2-1, is GAGVSQSPRYKVTKRGQDVALRCDPISGHVSLYWYRQALGQGPEFLTYFNYEAQQDKSGLPNDRFSAERPEGSISTLTIQRTEQRDSAMYRCASSPDRGHNEQFFGPGTRLTVL.

This clonotype was recorded at least ten times. The genes are TRBV27 and TRBJ2-5; no clear D gene. Trimming took off 0 bases at V and 4 bases at J, with 9 bases between the two ends. Germline-derived CDR1 and CDR2 are MNHEY and SMNVEV (reference sequence). The CDR3 is 14 amino acids. The CDR3 reads CASSLSGAVETQYF. CDR3 DNA sequence: TGTGCCAGCAGTTTATCGGGCGCGGTAGAGACCCAGTACTTC.

This clonotype was detected many times. The rearrangement uses TRBV30 and TRBJ1-3; tentatively, D is TRBD1 (6 bases). This CDR3 region has 14 residues. Trimming took 4 bases from V and 4 from J, leaving 14 bases between them. Germline CDR1 reads GTSNPN; CDR2 reads SVGIG (reference sequence). The DNA of the CDR3 is TGTGCCTGGACATTTGGGGGCACGGGAAACACCATATATTTT. Translated: CAWTFGGTGNTIYF.

About this clonotype: A much more abundant neighbour one base away suggests this may be a read error. This chain connects TRBV20-1 to TRBJ2-5; maybe TRBD2 (6 bases). Germline V lookup: CDR1 DFQATT, CDR2 SNEGSKA (reference sequence). This CDR3 spans 12 amino acids. The CDR3 here is CSARPGGETPYF. As DNA, the CDR3 is TGCAGTGCTAGGCCCGGAGGGGAGACCCCGTACTTC.

This clonotype showed up just a few times. The germline gene is not matched at one end of the junction; a read error may be the cause. This chain links TRBV7-6 with TRBJ1-2; 8 positions match TRBD1. The CDR3 runs to 15 residues. Germline V lookup: CDR1 SGHVS, CDR2 FNYEAQ. CDR3 amino acids: CASSLITGGNYGYPF. The CDR3 DNA sequence: TGTGCCAGCAGCTTAATTACAGGGGGGAACTATGGCTACCCCTTC. Full variable domain (rest looked up from reference TRBV7-6 and TRBJ1-2): GAGVSQSPRYKVTKRGQDVALRCDPISGHVSLYWYRQALGQGPEFLTYFNYEAQQDKSGLPNDRFSAERPEGSISTLTIQRTEQRDSAMYRCASSLITGGNYGYPFGSGTRLTVV.

This clonotype was detected only a few times. In DNA, the CDR3 is TGCGCCAGCAGCCAATTGTACGGACAGGACGATTCACCCCTCCACTTT. It yields the protein CASSQLYGQDDSPLHF. The rearrangement uses TRBV4-3 and TRBJ1-6; 7 bases line up with TRBD1. V lost 2 bases and J lost 8; bases outside the gene matches: 9. Germline CDR1 and CDR2: LGHNA and YSLEER. The CDR3 has 16 amino acids.